One sample yielded the 5 T cell receptor beta chains listed below, sequenced in a study of blood T cell repertoires in COVID-19 (dated by TCRdb to 2020 to 2021). Receptors were amplified or captured by the immunoSEQ multiplex PCR assay. As stored in TCRdb, this immuneACCESS dataset retains in-frame rearrangements with V and J assigned. A fraction of the clones does not appear; measured against another copy, unresolved V genes explain less than half of the discrepancy, and the remainder lacks a known reason. The table for this sample lists 75,000 to 95,000 clones; roughly 88% of them were counted only once. The ten largest make up roughly 2.8% of the sample. The sample consisted of peripheral blood. The receptors here all came from a woman aged 80 or over with acute or convalescent COVID-19.

This chain uses TRBV6-5 with TRBJ2-7; 11 bases fit TRBD1. The CDR3 sequence is 14 residues long. After removal of 6 bases from V and 0 bases from J, the junction contained 1 base not matched to a gene. Per germline, CDR1 MNHEY and CDR2 SVGAGI. The chain's CDR3 is CASRGQGGSYEQYF. CDR3 nucleotide sequence: TGTGCCAGCAGGGGACAGGGGGGCTCCTACGAGCAGTACTTC.

The V call is TRBV4-1, the J call TRBJ1-1; D might be TRBD1 (6 bases). CDR3 size: 15 residues. Germline assignment: CDR1 MGHRA and CDR2 YSYEKL. V was trimmed by 2 bases and J by 0 bases, leaving 10 bases between them. In DNA form, the CDR3 reads TGCGCCAGCAGCCAACCTGGACAGTTGAACACTGAAGCTTTCTTT. Its translation: CASSQPGQLNTEAFF.

This clone was counted a single time. The V gene is TRBV9, the J gene TRBJ1-2; no firm D call. The germline V gene has CDR1 SGDLS and CDR2 YYNGEE. The CDR3 is 14 amino acids. V shed 0 bases and J shed 7 bases, with 13 bases lying between them. The CDR3 protein is CASSVDPGLSGYTF. CDR3 nucleotides: TGTGCCAGCAGCGTAGATCCGGGTTTGAGTGGCTACACCTTC.

The chain carries TRBV5-4 and TRBJ2-1; TRBD2 might be the D (5 bases). The CDR3 has 15 residues. The V end lost 2 bases, the J end lost 6 bases, and 15 bases lay between the germline ends. Looked up from germline, CDR1 is SGHNT and CDR2 is YYREEE (reference sequence). The CDR3 DNA is TGTGCCAGCAGCTTCCCCCCCCCGGGGATCAATGAGCAGTTCTTC. It yields the protein CASSFPPPGINEQFF.

V usage is TRBV5-4 and J usage is TRBJ2-1, with 7 bases that match TRBD2. The CDR3 covers 15 residues. Germline assignment: CDR1 SGHNT and CDR2 YYREEE (reference sequence). V dropped 4 bases and J dropped 4; count of bases not matched to a gene: 8. The chain's CDR3 is CASSILGGGYNEQFF. Written as DNA, the CDR3 is TGTGCCAGCAGCATTTTGGGGGGGGGTTACAATGAGCAGTTCTTC.